The 18 T cell receptor beta chains in this list originate from one sample, sequenced in a study of regulatory T cells in long-lasting Graves disease. The time point was: newly diagnosed GD, antithyroid drugs for less than 3 months. RNA isolated from PBMCs was used to make the TCR library. With iRepertoire HTBI primers and Arm-PCR of CDR3 regions, TCR beta libraries were built. TCRdb re-analysed the multiplex PCR reads in MiXCR, keeping a single row per CDR3 protein. The profile shows some 490,000 distinct CDR3 sequences, around 12% of them singletons. The same sample was also studied in work on T cells in Graves' hyperthyroidism and ophthalmopathy.

The starting material was peripheral blood mononuclear cells (PBMCs), obtained at new diagnosis, from a patient treated with antithyroid drugs. The origin of the receptors is a woman aged 25 to 39 with Graves disease.

For the CDR3, the DNA is TGTGCCAGCAGCTTGTGGTCGGGGCCCCAGCATTTT. Its translation is CASSLWSGPQHF. The J gene is TRBJ1-5, the V gene TRBV11-2; the D is unclear. From germline, CDR1 is SGHAT and CDR2 FQNNGV. The V end lost 3 bases, the J end lost 9 bases, and 9 bases lay between the germline ends. There are 12 residues in the CDR3.

This clonotype was counted ten times or more. As DNA, the CDR3 is TGTGCCAGCAGCTCGGACCTGAACACCGGGGAGCTGTTTTTT. It codes for CASSSDLNTGELFF. This chain joins TRBV14 and TRBJ2-2; D uncertain. Trimming left V 5 bases short and J 1 base short, with 8 bases between. Germline loops: CDR1 SGHDN, CDR2 FVKESK. The CDR3 covers 14 residues.

This clonotype was recorded at least ten times. J is TRBJ1-1 and V is TRBV2; D is perhaps TRBD1 (5 bases). V dropped 7 bases and J dropped 1 base, with 13 bases sitting between them. The CDR3 extends over 14 amino acids. Germline CDR1 is SNHLY and CDR2 is FYNNEI. CDR3 region: CASTPGLRNTEAFF. The CDR3 coding sequence is TGTGCCAGCACTCCGGGACTCCGGAACACTGAAGCTTTCTTT.

This clonotype occurred many times. The rearrangement links TRBV29-1 to TRBJ1-1, with D unresolved. Looked up from germline, CDR1 is SQVTM and CDR2 is ANQGSEA. V was cut by 5 bases and J by 5 bases, with 15 bases left in between. The CDR3 length is 13 residues. CDR3 coding DNA: TGCAGCGTTCGGGCTTTTTCCATGACTGAAGCTTTCTTT. Translation: CSVRAFSMTEAFF.

This clonotype was seen a handful of times. The gene calls are TRBV4-2 and TRBJ2-7, with 11 bases fitting TRBD2. Trimming removed 2 bases from V and 2 bases from J; junction bases left unmatched: 2. The CDR3 totals 15 residues. Per germline, CDR1 LGHNA and CDR2 YNFKEQ. The CDR3: CASSQLAGGTYEQYF. CDR3 nucleotide sequence: TGTGCCAGCAGCCAACTAGCGGGAGGTACCTACGAGCAGTACTTC.

J is TRBJ1-3 and V is TRBV19; possible D gene TRBD1, 5 bases. The germline gives CDR1 LNHDA, CDR2 SQIVND (reference sequence). The CDR3 is made up of 16 amino acids. Trimming removed 4 bases from V and 4 bases from J, with 17 bases in between. Written as DNA, the CDR3 is TGTGCCAGTAGTACGGGGGGGGGACGAATGGGAAACACCATATATTTT. It encodes CASSTGGGRMGNTIYF.

There are many counts of this clonotype. This sequence joins TRBV18 and TRBJ1-2; possibly TRBD1 for D (5 bases). Germline assignment: CDR1 KGHSH and CDR2 LQKENI. This CDR3 comprises 14 residues. The ends were cut back, 3 bases at V and 2 bases at J, with 10 bases in the middle. The DNA for the CDR3 is TGTGCCAGCTCACCCGTGGGACGGAACTATGGCTACACCTTC. Protein: CASSPVGRNYGYTF. Full variable domain (remainder filled in from reference TRBV18 and TRBJ1-2): NAGVMQNPRHLVRRRGQEARLRCSPMKGHSHVYWYRQLPEEGLKFMVYLQKENIIDESGMPKERFSAEFPKEGPSILRIQQVVRGDSAAYFCASSPVGRNYGYTFGSGTRLTVV.

In this sample, this clonotype turned up many times. This chain joins TRBV28 and TRBJ1-4, with D uncertain. V was clipped by 5 bases and J by 8 bases, with 12 bases between them. Germline V gives CDR1 MDHEN, CDR2 SYDVKM. This CDR3 region has 13 residues. The CDR3 DNA is TGTGCCAGCAGTATCCCGGGGTGGGAAAAACTGTTTTTT. Its protein product is CASSIPGWEKLFF.

This clonotype was seen many times. CDR3 bases: TGCAGCGTTGAGCCCGGGACAAGGAGCACAGATACGCAGTATTTT. It is translated as CSVEPGTRSTDTQYF. The gene calls are TRBV29-1 and TRBJ2-3, with D perhaps TRBD1 (6 bases). V was trimmed by 3 bases and J by 0 bases, leaving 13 bases between them. The CDR3 extends over 15 amino acids. Per germline, CDR1 SQVTM and CDR2 ANQGSEA.

In its sample, this clonotype was seen many times. This chain uses TRBV10-1 with TRBJ2-2, with unresolved D. The CDR3 has 14 amino acids. V shed 5 bases and J shed 7 bases, with 14 bases lying between them. The germline CDR1 and CDR2 sequences are WNHNN and SYGVQD (reference sequence). The CDR3 loop is CASSPGSKDGELFF. In DNA, the CDR3 is TGCGCCAGCAGTCCGGGTTCTAAAGACGGGGAGCTGTTTTTT.

This clonotype was recorded many times. The J gene is TRBJ2-3, the V gene TRBV5-6; a weak D match, TRBD1 (5 bases). Between the trimmed V and J ends, which lost 2 bases and 5 bases, there was a span of 12 bases. The CDR3 consists of 14 residues. The V gene's germline CDR1 is SGHDT and CDR2 YYEEEE. In DNA, the CDR3 is TGTGCCAGCAGCTTCCGCAGGGCAGGAGATACGCAGTATTTT. Its protein product is CASSFRRAGDTQYF.

This clonotype was counted ten times or more. The chain links TRBV20-1 to TRBJ2-7, with 7 bases aligning to TRBD1. Germline V gene sequence: CDR1 DFQATT, CDR2 SNEGSKA (reference sequence). There are 14 residues in the CDR3. The V segment lost 6 bases and the J segment 3 bases; nucleotides outside the gene matches: 11. This CDR3 is CSAKDRVNSYEQYF. CDR3 in DNA: TGCAGTGCCAAAGACAGGGTAAATAGCTACGAGCAGTACTTC.

This clonotype was detected only a few times. The chain couples TRBV28 to TRBJ2-2; 10 bases are shared with TRBD2. CDR1 is MDHEN and CDR2 is SYDVKM in the germline V gene. V shed 6 bases and J 6 bases; nucleotides not matched to a gene: 10. The CDR3 extends over 16 amino acids. The CDR3 protein is CASSPLAGVTSGELFF. The CDR3 nucleotides read TGTGCCAGCAGCCCCCTAGCGGGAGTTACGTCCGGGGAGCTGTTTTTT.

The sample holds many counts of this clonotype. V gene TRBV5-1 combines with J gene TRBJ2-5; tentative D call: TRBD2 (5 bases). CDR1 SGHRS and CDR2 YFSETQ come from the germline V gene. CDR3 size: 15 residues. V gave up 5 bases and J gave up 3 bases, with 17 bases separating them. Here the CDR3 DNA reads TGCGCCAGCAGGCCCGTCCCGGGGTTCGAAGAGACCCAGTACTTC. Protein product: CASRPVPGFEETQYF.

This sequence joins TRBV4-1 and TRBJ2-3; 11 positions agree with TRBD2. CDR1 is MGHRA and CDR2 is YSYEKL in the germline V gene. V was pared by 1 base and J by 1 base, with 4 bases of the junction left unmatched. This CDR3 spans 17 amino acids. This CDR3 reads CASSQGLAGGGTDTQYF. CDR3 DNA: TGCGCCAGCAGCCAAGGGCTAGCGGGAGGAGGCACAGATACGCAGTATTTT.

With respect to this clonotype: A clone one base away is much larger, so this may be a read error. The missing conserved phenylalanine or tryptophan at the end of this CDR3 makes a read error likely. This chain connects TRBV19 to TRBJ2-3; TRBD1 matches 9 bases. CDR1 and CDR2 (germline): LNHDA, SQIVND (reference sequence). The CDR3 loop spans 17 amino acids. The CDR3 region has the DNA TGTGCCAGTAGTCTAGAACTCGGGACAGGGAAGACAGATACGCAGTATTAT. It is translated as CASSLELGTGKTDTQYY.

This clonotype was observed at least ten times. The chain joins TRBV18 to TRBJ1-2, with 7 bases lining up with TRBD1. The V and J ends lost 5 bases and 3 bases, in that order; junction bases with no gene match: 6. CDR1 and CDR2 from the germline V gene are KGHSH and LQKENI. The CDR3 has 14 residues. CDR3: CASSDRDVYYGYTF. The CDR3 DNA follows: TGTGCCAGCTCAGACAGGGACGTATACTATGGCTACACCTTC. The whole variable domain, remainder taken from reference TRBV18 and TRBJ1-2, is NAGVMQNPRHLVRRRGQEARLRCSPMKGHSHVYWYRQLPEEGLKFMVYLQKENIIDESGMPKERFSAEFPKEGPSILRIQQVVRGDSAAYFCASSDRDVYYGYTFGSGTRLTVV.

This clonotype came up many times. The chain's CDR3 is CASRGQRNTEAFF. The CDR3 nucleotides read TGTGCCAGCAGGGGACAGCGGAACACTGAAGCTTTCTTT. The V and J genes are TRBV2 and TRBJ1-1; 7 bases are shared with TRBD1. This CDR3 has 13 amino acids. V trimming: 6 bases; J trimming: 1 base; junction bases outside the gene matches: 2. Germline CDR1 is SNHLY and CDR2 is FYNNEI.